Shown below are 15 T cell receptor beta chains from a single sample sequenced in a study of B cell selection in AIRE deficiency. Sorted regulatory T cells were CD4-positive, CD25-high and CD127-low or negative. Assay used: immunoSEQ multiplex PCR; TCRdb lists only in-frame clones, some missing. The table shows 12,000 to 15,000 clones, with under 95% occurring only once. Sequenced input: Tregs sorted from PBMCs. Every receptor here comes from a human donor with AIRE deficiency.

This sequence joins TRBV5-1 and TRBJ1-6; 7 bases match TRBD1. The junction had 16 bases not matched to a gene; V was cut back by 3 bases and J by 10 bases. Looked up from germline, CDR1 is SGHRS and CDR2 is YFSETQ. The length of the CDR3 is 17 residues. CDR3 residues: CASSWLSRDSQGSPLHF. Here the CDR3 DNA reads TGCGCCAGCAGCTGGCTGAGCCGGGACAGTCAAGGGTCACCCCTCCACTTT. The whole variable domain, remainder taken from reference TRBV5-1 and TRBJ1-6, is KAGVTQTPRYLIKTRGQQVTLSCSPISGHRSVSWYQQTPGQGLQFLFEYFSETQRNKGNFPGRFSGRQFSNSRSEMNVSTLELGDSALYLCASSWLSRDSQGSPLHFGNGTRLTVT.

The chain is built from TRBV2 and TRBJ1-5, with TRBD1 matching 9 bases. CDR1 and CDR2 (germline): SNHLY, FYNNEI. J gave up 4 bases and V 5 bases, and 3 bases lay outside the gene matches. The CDR3 spans 14 residues. CDR3 sequence (DNA): TGTGCCAGCAGTCTAGGGACAGGGAATCAGCCCCAGCATTTT. This encodes CASSLGTGNQPQHF.

The chain couples TRBV7-2 to TRBJ2-1; no reliable D call. Trimming removed 5 bases from V and 7 bases from J, with 6 bases in between. Germline assignment: CDR1 SGHTA and CDR2 FQGNSA. This CDR3 region has 11 residues. CDR3 amino acids: CASSGKNEQFF. The CDR3 bases are TGTGCCAGCAGCGGCAAAAATGAGCAGTTCTTC.

The rearrangement joins TRBV7-2 to TRBJ1-6; D remains unclear. With 1 base removed from V and 6 bases from J, the gap between germline ends came to 10 bases. Germline CDR1 and CDR2: SGHTA and FQGNSA. This CDR3 has 15 residues. CDR3 sequence: CASSLVSQLNSPLHF. The DNA of the CDR3 is TGTGCCAGCAGCTTAGTCAGCCAACTTAATTCACCCCTCCACTTT.

The chain carries TRBV30 and TRBJ1-2; D is ambiguous. The CDR3 is 12 residues long. The germline V gene has CDR1 GTSNPN and CDR2 SVGIG (reference sequence). CDR3 protein: CAHEQENYGYTF. CDR3 coding DNA: TGTGCTCACGAGCAGGAGAACTATGGCTACACCTTC.

The V gene is TRBV6-5, the J gene TRBJ2-7; possible D gene TRBD1, 6 bases. CDR1 is MNHEY, CDR2 SVGAGI, per germline. V shed 6 bases and J shed 2 bases, with 14 bases lying between them. The CDR3 has 14 amino acids. The CDR3 sequence: CASRGQGTPYEQYF. The CDR3 nucleotides are TGTGCCAGCAGGGGCCAGGGGACGCCCTACGAGCAGTACTTC.

The chain employs TRBV7-2 and TRBJ2-7, with TRBD1 matching over 8 bases. Looked up from germline, CDR1 is SGHTA and CDR2 is FQGNSA. Trimming took 1 base from V and 6 from J; bases not matched to a gene: 5. This CDR3 spans 14 amino acids. The CDR3 coding sequence is TGTGCCAGCAGCTTAGTCTCAGGGGGCAGCGAGCAGTACTTC. Protein product: CASSLVSGGSEQYF.

The rearrangement joins TRBV2 to TRBJ2-5; D is ambiguous. The CDR3 contains 15 residues. Between the trimmed V and J ends, which lost 4 bases and 1 base, there was a span of 13 bases. CDR1 SNHLY and CDR2 FYNNEI come from the germline V gene. The CDR3 coding sequence is TGTGCCAGCAGTGCACCCCCTTCCCCCCAAGAGACCCAGTACTTC. Residues: CASSAPPSPQETQYF.

The chain links TRBV11-3 to TRBJ2-1, with D uncertain. Looked up from germline, CDR1 is SGHNT and CDR2 is YENEEA. This CDR3 is built from 14 residues. V lost 2 bases and J 5 bases, leaving 10 bases between the germline ends. CDR3: CASSLTLLHNEQFF. The CDR3 region has the DNA TGTGCCAGCAGCTTAACGTTACTCCACAATGAGCAGTTCTTC. The whole variable domain, filled in from reference TRBV11-3 and TRBJ2-1, reads EAGVVQSPRYKIIEKKQPVAFWCNPISGHNTLYWYLQNLGQGPELLIRYENEEAVDDSQLPKDRFSAERLKGVDSTLKIQPAELGDSAVYLCASSLTLLHNEQFFGPGTRLTVL.

The chain couples TRBV6-1 to TRBJ2-3, with 8 bases lining up with TRBD2. V dropped 2 bases and J dropped 2; count of bases not matched to a gene: 6. CDR1 and CDR2 (germline): MNHNS, SASEGT. The CDR3 has 16 residues. CDR3 sequence: CASSESTSAPTDTQYF. CDR3 in DNA: TGTGCCAGCAGTGAATCGACTAGCGCCCCCACAGATACGCAGTATTTT.

This chain connects TRBV5-1 to TRBJ2-7, with a possible D match to TRBD2 (5 bases). Germline lookup yields CDR1 SGHRS and CDR2 YFSETQ. This CDR3 is built from 13 residues. V lost 3 bases to trimming and J lost 3 bases, with 10 bases between them. CDR3: CASSSKADYEQYF. For the CDR3, the DNA is TGCGCCAGCAGCTCGAAAGCGGACTACGAGCAGTACTTC.

J is TRBJ2-4 and V is TRBV29-1; TRBD2 aligns across 12 bases. Germline lookup yields CDR1 SQVTM and CDR2 ANQGSEA. This CDR3 is 12 amino acids long. Trimming took 5 bases from V and 8 from J; bases not matched to a gene: 1. The CDR3: CSVRTSGDIQYF. The DNA for the CDR3 is TGCAGCGTTCGGACTAGCGGGGACATTCAGTACTTC.

The chain has TRBV15 and TRBJ2-5; weak D call: TRBD1 (6 bases). V lost 0 bases, J lost 0 bases, and 11 bases lay in between. The CDR3 runs to 16 residues. Germline CDR1 reads LNHNV; CDR2 reads YYDKDF (reference sequence). The CDR3 spells CATSRDPRGYQETQYF. In DNA form, the CDR3 reads TGTGCCACCAGCAGAGATCCCAGGGGCTACCAAGAGACCCAGTACTTC.

The rearrangement uses TRBV6-6 and TRBJ1-2, with 7 bases aligning to TRBD1. Germline V gene lookup returns CDR1 MNHNY and CDR2 SVGAGI (reference sequence). V lost 6 bases to trimming and J lost 8 bases; unmatched junction nucleotides: 9. This CDR3 spans 13 amino acids. Here the CDR3 reads CASSSDRAGGYTF. In DNA form, the CDR3 reads TGTGCCAGCAGCTCCGACAGGGCGGGCGGCTACACCTTC.

The chain links TRBV11-2 to TRBJ2-2; 8 bases map to TRBD1. This CDR3 has 17 amino acids. Trimming took 1 base from V and 2 from J; bases not matched to a gene: 6. Germline lookup yields CDR1 SGHAT and CDR2 FQNNGV. The CDR3 nucleotides are TGTGCCAGCAGCTTAGCCAGGGGGCCCATCAACACCGGGGAGCTGTTTTTT. As protein: CASSLARGPINTGELFF.